Listed below are T cell receptor beta chains from one sample, sequenced in a study of lymphopenia after photon versus proton radiotherapy. The protocol was immunoSEQ multiplex PCR, while the TCRdb copy is restricted to in-frame clones and leaves out a portion. The table records over 50,000 clones, 70% to 90% of them present only once. The sample in question was peripheral blood, obtained from a patient treated with photon-based radiotherapy. The receptors originated from a man aged 35-49 years with gastric cancer. CDR3s include the opening cysteine and the closing phenylalanine or tryptophan. D genes are given only for firm matches. Some rows mark clone size as missing; the rest say once, few, many or name a class of expanded clone.

V gene	clone size	D gene	J gene	CDR3 protein	CDR3 DNA
TRBV6-1	-	-	TRBJ2-5	CASRGGGRTQETQYF	TGTGCCAGCAGGGGTGGGGGACGGACCCAAGAGACCCAGTACTTC
TRBV5-6	-	-	TRBJ2-3	CASSLGRGPAGDTQYF	TGTGCCAGCAGCTTGGGGCGGGGACCTGCTGGGGATACGCAGTATTTT
TRBV11-2	-	TRBD2	TRBJ2-1	CASSLIAGGPYNEQFF	TGTGCCAGCAGCTTAATAGCGGGGGGCCCCTACAATGAGCAGTTCTTC
TRBV19	once	-	TRBJ2-4	CASSISPAGLAKNIQYF	TGTGCCAGTAGTATATCCCCTGCGGGGCTAGCCAAAAACATTCAGTACTTC
TRBV13	-	TRBD1	TRBJ1-4	CASSLGTGFNEKLFF	TGTGCCAGCAGCTTGGGGACAGGATTTAATGAAAAACTGTTTTTT
TRBV7-9	-	-	TRBJ2-3	CASSLGLRDRPDTQYF	TGTGCCAGCAGCTTAGGGTTAAGGGACCGACCGGATACGCAGTATTTT
TRBV29-1	-	-	TRBJ1-2	CSVEELGQSKVYGYTF	TGCAGCGTTGAAGAACTCGGACAGAGTAAGGTCTATGGCTACACCTTC
TRBV18	-	-	TRBJ1-4	CASSPRGVRGEKLFF	TGTGCCAGCTCACCACGGGGGGTTCGAGGTGAAAAACTGTTTTTT
TRBV4-1	once	-	TRBJ2-1	CASSQENRRSSYNEQFF	TGCGCCAGCAGCCAAGAAAACAGGAGGAGCTCCTACAATGAGCAGTTCTTC
TRBV14	-	-	TRBJ2-7	CASSQSRTQYF	TGTGCCAGCAGCCAGTCACGGACGCAGTACTTC
TRBV4-1	-	-	TRBJ1-4	CASSQDWAQKLFF	TGCGCCAGCAGCCAAGATTGGGCCCAAAAACTGTTTTTT
TRBV6-5	-	TRBD1	TRBJ2-5	CASTGDRQETQYF	TGTGCCAGCACCGGGGACAGACAAGAGACCCAGTACTTC
TRBV19	-	-	TRBJ1-1	CASSQGEVSTEAFF	TGTGCCAGTAGCCAAGGGGAGGTCTCGACTGAAGCTTTCTTT
TRBV4-1	-	-	TRBJ1-4	CASSAGAQAGEKLFF	TGCGCCAGCAGTGCAGGCGCACAGGCGGGTGAAAAACTGTTTTTT
TRBV19	-	TRBD1	TRBJ1-1	CASSPGTGLIAFF	TGTGCCAGTAGTCCCGGGACAGGCCTTATAGCTTTCTTT
TRBV7-2	-	-	TRBJ1-6	CASSLGQNNSPLHF	TGTGCCAGCAGCTTAGGACAGAATAATTCACCCCTCCACTTT
TRBV30	-	-	TRBJ2-5	CAWTPGGPQETQYF	TGTGCCTGGACCCCTGGGGGGCCGCAAGAGACCCAGTACTTC
TRBV18	-	-	TRBJ1-2	CASSPPGGGGYTF	TGTGCCAGCTCACCACCCGGGGGTGGTGGCTACACCTTC
TRBV4-3	-	TRBD1	TRBJ1-4	CASSQEWSRGREKLFF	TGCGCCAGCAGCCAAGAATGGAGCAGGGGGCGAGAAAAACTGTTTTTT
TRBV6-1	-	-	TRBJ1-5	CASSEVGGAGNQPQHF	TGTGCCAGCAGTGAAGTGGGGGGTGCGGGGAATCAGCCCCAGCATTTT
TRBV19	-	TRBD1	TRBJ1-1	CASTSDRDRLNTEAFF	TGTGCCAGTACCTCGGACAGGGATCGTCTGAACACTGAAGCTTTCTTT
TRBV19	few	-	TRBJ1-4	CASSIQGTAEKLFF	TGTGCCAGTAGTATCCAGGGGACTGCGGAAAAACTGTTTTTT
TRBV7-2	-	TRBD2	TRBJ2-3	CASGGLAGGQDTQYF	TGTGCCAGCGGCGGACTAGCGGGGGGGCAAGATACGCAGTATTTT
TRBV11-3	once	-	TRBJ1-2	CASSQPRDNYGYTF	TGTGCCAGCAGCCAACCCCGGGACAACTATGGCTACACCTTC
TRBV7-2	once	-	TRBJ1-1	CASSLTPRTNTEAFF	TGTGCCAGCAGCTTAACCCCCCGGACGAACACTGAAGCTTTCTTT
TRBV9	-	-	TRBJ1-2	CASSVSPTIRGYTF	TGTGCCAGCAGCGTGAGTCCCACGATTCGGGGCTACACCTTC
TRBV5-4	-	-	TRBJ1-6	CASSLRIKASWDSPLHF	TGTGCCAGCAGCTTGAGAATCAAAGCCAGTTGGGATTCACCCCTCCACTTT
TRBV4-3	few	-	TRBJ1-2	CASSQERGSGYGYTF	TGCGCCAGCAGCCAAGAGAGGGGGTCAGGCTATGGCTACACCTTC
TRBV4-3	once	-	TRBJ2-1	CASSNRGFPGDEQFF	TGCGCCAGCAGCAACCGCGGGTTCCCGGGGGATGAGCAGTTCTTC